These T cell receptor beta chains were read from a single sample in a study of CD8+ T cells in alopecia areata. Assay used: immunoSEQ multiplex PCR; TCRdb lists only in-frame clones, some missing. The table has 12,000 or so clones, 60% seen once; the top ten hold roughly 21%. Input material: skin. Every receptor here comes from a human donor with alopecia areata. Each CDR3 is given with its conserved first and last residue. D genes are given only for firm matches. Size is stated for part of the rows, as once, few or many counts, or as a class when the clone is expanded.

TRBD1 TRBJ2-2 TRBV30 once CACKGQYTGELFF TGTGCCTGTAAGGGACAGTACACCGGGGAGCTGTTTTTT
. TRBJ1-5 TRBV6-1 . CASRGTYLGRPQHF TGTGCCAGCAGAGGGACCTATCTTGGTCGGCCCCAGCATTTT
TRBD2 TRBJ2-1 TRBV27 . CASRPVGLADNEQFF TGTGCCAGCCGCCCAGTGGGACTAGCGGACAATGAGCAGTTCTTC
TRBD2 TRBJ2-2 TRBV27 few CASIKTAGAKTGELFF TGTGCCAGCATCAAAACAGCGGGAGCAAAGACCGGGGAGCTGTTTTTT
. TRBJ2-3 TRBV13 medium-sized CASSLETRPLYSTDTQYF TGTGCCAGCAGCTTAGAGACTAGGCCCCTCTACTCCACAGATACGCAGTATTTT
TRBD2 TRBJ2-3 TRBV9 . CASSAVPGGSTDTQYF TGTGCCAGCAGCGCGGTCCCGGGAGGGAGCACAGATACGCAGTATTTT
. TRBJ2-3 TRBV30 . CAWSAAGDTQYF TGTGCCTGGAGTGCCGCAGGGGATACGCAGTATTTT
. TRBJ2-3 TRBV18 . CASSPASTDTQYF TGTGCCAGCTCACCCGCTAGCACAGATACGCAGTATTTT
. TRBJ2-1 TRBV21-1 . CASSKGPMGGRVHNEQFF TGTGCCAGCAGCAAAGGACCGATGGGCGGGAGGGTCCACAATGAGCAGTTCTTC
. TRBJ1-5 TRBV28 . CATLTGMNQPQHF TGTGCCACGCTAACAGGGATGAATCAGCCCCAGCATTTT